This TCR beta chain was retrieved from a study of T cells after yellow fever vaccination. Study-wide findings and caveats: Re-detected after boosting: most primary clones, more than 95% of CD4 and roughly 88% of CD8.

TCRdb reanalysed the 5' RACE reads using MiXCR and keeps one entry per CDR3 protein. The data hold 400,000 to 650,000 distinct CDR3 sequences, with just over 20% observed a single time. The CDR3 has 17 residues. CDR1 SNHLY and CDR2 FYNNEI come from the germline V gene. The V segment lost 0 bases and the J segment 3 bases; nucleotides outside the gene matches: 7. As for this clonotype: Its antigen is as yet unknown.

The source material was PBMCs, sampled about 20 days after the first yellow fever vaccination. The rearrangement uses TRBV2 and TRBJ2-1; 8 bases match TRBD2. This sequence was found in a man aged 18-30 years who received the YFV17D yellow fever vaccine. This CDR3 is CASSEAQGLGYYNEQFF. The CDR3 coding sequence is TGTGCCAGCAGTGAAGCGCAGGGACTAGGATACTACAATGAGCAGTTCTTC.